The T cell receptor beta chain described here comes from a study of CD8 T cells in Susac syndrome (dated by TCRdb to about 2019). Describing the broader study: The study used repertoire sequencing to test whether antigen drove CD8+ T cell activation and differentiation in Susac syndrome. The clonality of the CD8+ T cell repertoire was compared across 12 healthy donors, around 14 Susac syndrome patients and 15 multiple sclerosis patients. What the research found in general, with its limitations: The study acknowledged that relatively few individuals were included in the TCR sequencing and HLA analysis.

Reading from cysteine to phenylalanine, the CDR3 counts 15 amino acids. The CDR3 DNA has 45 bases and is translated from base 1. V ends up 3 bases short and J 4 bases short, with an unmatched junction base count of 8. Taken from the germline V gene, the CDR1 and CDR2 loops are MDHEN and SYDVKM. RNA was extracted using the RNeasy kit, and about 0.45 to 1 microgram was reverse transcribed with random hexamers. TCR beta CDR3 regions were amplified with the immunoSEQ multiplex PCR assay covering 54 Vbeta and 13 Jbeta segments. PCR amplification bias was corrected using a synthetic template baseline for primer optimization and computational correction. Concerning the study's data processing: Only productive sequences were kept, with reads annotated to V, D and J genes according to IMGT and analyzed in immunoSEQ Analyzer. Clonality was computed as one minus Shannon entropy normalized by log2 of the number of productive unique sequences. For each patient and control, public and private clones were evaluated within the 100 most prevalent clones. Susac-specific clones were defined as absent from healthy and MS cohorts, about 1,000 published viral clones and other ImmuneACCESS disease sequences. The public sequencing data were trimmed at Q25 with fastp and processed into clonotypes with MiXCR by TCRdb, which kept only in-frame beta chains. Rows are unified per CDR3 protein, each entry keeping the most common DNA and genes. Clone size and V and J calls follow TCRdb, not the original study. Across this sample there are approximately 65,000 distinct CDR3 sequences, with just over 90% seen only once. Roughly 0.2% of the sample is held by the ten biggest clonotypes.

Peripheral blood CD8+ and CD4+ T cells from healthy donors, Susac syndrome patients and multiple sclerosis patients were profiled using high-throughput TCR beta sequencing. The healthy donors served as controls matched for age and sex. Bulk CD8+ and CD4+ T cells were purified magnetically by negative isolation, whereas CD8+ TEMRA cells were enriched by FACS. Blood was collected in EDTA tubes and processed within 24 hours, with PBMCs isolated through density gradient centrifugation. PBMCs intended for TCR sequencing were frozen in liquid nitrogen and were later thawed in a 37 degrees C water bath. The sorted or isolated CD4+, CD8+ and CD8+ TEMRA cells had a purity of 90% or higher. About this clonotype: Its antigen is unknown. It has no much larger one-base neighbor in the sample; base qualities were not kept.

Sequenced sample: CD8+ T cells from PBMCs. The rearranged chain carries TRBV28 and TRBJ2-5; 7 of the junction bases match TRBD1. The receptor comes from a human donor in good health. The DNA sequence is given as TGTGCCAGCAGTTTCAGAGGAGAGGGGGCAGAGACCCAGTACTTC. It codes for CASSFRGEGAETQYF.